This T cell receptor (beta chain) was captured by sequencing in a study of cytomegalovirus exposure and HLA in healthy donors. The repertoire was sequenced with immunoSEQ multiplex PCR; TCRdb's copy has only in-frame clones and lacks some. The repertoire includes 190,000 or so clones, more than 65% of them detected once, and roughly 2.8% sits in the top ten. Study-level points and caveats: Associated with cytomegalovirus, according to the listing, were 170 or so TCR beta chains. The tendency of first-cohort TCR clusters to co-occur in the 95 to 150 validation repertoires was the finding of a later analysis.

Germline V gives CDR1 MNHEY, CDR2 SMNVEV (reference sequence). This CDR3 is 15 amino acids long. V was shortened by 5 bases and J by 4 bases, with 15 bases between the two germline ends. Remarks on this clone: Its antigen is not known.

The gene calls are TRBV27 and TRBJ1-3; tentative D call: TRBD1 (5 bases). The sample consisted of PBMCs. The receptor's source is a woman under 30 in good health and CMV-seropositive. For the CDR3, the DNA is TGTGCCAGCAGTCCGGGGGGTACAATCGGAAACACCATATATTTT. It specifies CASSPGGTIGNTIYF.